This T cell receptor (beta chain) was sequenced in a study of control samples from healthy donors and cancer patients. Here immunoSEQ multiplex PCR was the method, and the copy in TCRdb shows in-frame clones only, minus some. The sample consists of about 150,000 clones, 85% to 95% of them appearing once. Germline V lookup: CDR1 SGDLS, CDR2 YYNGEE. The CDR3 is 16 residues long. Trimming shortened V by 4 bases and J by 4 bases, and 20 bases separated the two germline ends. The chain recombines TRBV9 with TRBJ1-1; D is undetermined. The sample consisted of blood. This sequence was found in a man aged 40-50 years in good health. CDR3: CASSSGLLGGVTEAFF. The DNA of the CDR3 is TGTGCCAGCAGCTCCGGACTATTGGGAGGAGTCACTGAAGCTTTCTTT.